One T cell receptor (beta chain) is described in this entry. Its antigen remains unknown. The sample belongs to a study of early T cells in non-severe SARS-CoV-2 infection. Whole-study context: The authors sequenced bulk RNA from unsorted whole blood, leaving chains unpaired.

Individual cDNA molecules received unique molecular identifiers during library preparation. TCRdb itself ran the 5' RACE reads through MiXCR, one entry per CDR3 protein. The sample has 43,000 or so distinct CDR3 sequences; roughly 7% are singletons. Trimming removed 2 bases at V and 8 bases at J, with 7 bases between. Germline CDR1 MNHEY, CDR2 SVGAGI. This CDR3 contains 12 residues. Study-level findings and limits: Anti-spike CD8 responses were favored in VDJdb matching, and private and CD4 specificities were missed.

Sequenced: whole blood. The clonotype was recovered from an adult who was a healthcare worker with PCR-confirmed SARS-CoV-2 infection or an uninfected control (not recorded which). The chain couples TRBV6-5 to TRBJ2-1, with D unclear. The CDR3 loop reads CASSYDTYEQFF. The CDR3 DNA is TGTGCCAGCAGTTACGATACCTATGAGCAGTTCTTC.